The clone carrying this T cell receptor beta chain turned up a few times. This CDR3 is built from 15 residues. The germline V gene encodes CDR1 MDHEN and CDR2 SYDVKM. The ends were cut back, 7 bases at V and 4 bases at J, with 19 bases in the middle. These data are taken from a study of T cell repertoires in cytomegalovirus infection. Study in general: Public TCR beta signatures provided an indication of both CMV infection and a matching HLA type.

TCRdb reanalysed the reads using MiXCR and keeps one entry per CDR3 protein. Among 740,000 or so distinct CDR3 sequences listed, roughly 36% were seen once. Sequenced sample: PBMCs. The clonotype was recovered from a human donor in good health (CMV status not recorded). Some clones in this sample may be carry-over from other donors' samples. The V call is TRBV28, the J call TRBJ1-2; tentative D call: TRBD1 (5 bases). CDR3 sequence (DNA): TGTGCCAGCACTCCCCGGGGGGGGGAGAGCTATGGCTACACCTTC. This gives the protein CASTPRGGESYGYTF.